Presented here are 7 T cell receptor beta chains from one specimen sequenced in a study of technical replicates of blood from a few donors. The data were produced by immunoSEQ multiplex PCR, yet TCRdb's version contains in-frame clones alone and is incomplete. The data hold approximately 50,000 clones, with around 94% observed a single time. The sample consisted of T cells isolated from PBMCs. Source of these receptors: a human donor in good health.

The chain employs TRBV9 and TRBJ1-2, with 7 positions matching TRBD1. Germline CDR1 reads SGDLS; CDR2 reads YYNGEE. This CDR3 has 15 amino acids. Unmatched junction bases numbered 8, after V lost 0 bases and J lost 6 bases. DNA of the CDR3: TGTGCCAGCAGCGTAGTAGACAGGGAGACGGATGGCTACACCTTC. This encodes CASSVVDRETDGYTF.

The chain joins TRBV7-3 to TRBJ1-2; D is unclear. Looked up from germline, CDR1 is SGHTA and CDR2 is FQGTGA. V lost 8 bases, J lost 2 bases, and 3 bases lay in between. CDR3 size: 10 residues. In DNA form, the CDR3 reads TGTGCCAGCCAGAACTATGGCTACACCTTC. This translates into CASQNYGYTF. Full variable domain (missing parts from reference TRBV7-3 and TRBJ1-2): GAGVSQTPSNKVTEKGKYVELRCDPISGHTALYWYRQSLGQGPEFLIYFQGTGAADDSGLPNDRFFAVRPEGSVSTLKIQRTERGDSAVYLCASQNYGYTFGSGTRLTVV.

The genes are TRBV7-3 and TRBJ1-2; TRBD1 matches at 7 bases. CDR1 is SGHTA and CDR2 is FQGTGA in the germline V gene. The ends lost 5 bases at V and 8 bases at J; junction bases unmatched: 14. This CDR3 is built from 15 residues. The CDR3 DNA reads as TGTGCCAGCAGCCTCTCTCCCGGACAGGCTTGGGGCTACACCTTC. It codes for CASSLSPGQAWGYTF.

The CDR3 DNA follows: TGTGCCAGCAGCTTATCACAGAACACTGAAGCTTTCTTT. It codes for CASSLSQNTEAFF. The V call is TRBV7-9, the J call TRBJ1-1; D uncertain. The CDR3 consists of 13 residues. The V end was cut by 2 bases, the J end by 1 base, with 5 bases between. In germline, CDR1 is SEHNR, CDR2 FQNEAQ (reference sequence).

The chain uses TRBV9 and TRBJ1-5; D not certain. V lost 0 bases to trimming and J lost 6 bases, with 10 bases between them. The germline gives CDR1 SGDLS, CDR2 YYNGEE. This CDR3 region has 14 residues. CDR3 nucleotides: TGTGCCAGCAGCGTAGGAACTGGAGGTCAGCCCCAGCATTTT. It is translated as CASSVGTGGQPQHF.

The J gene is TRBJ1-5, the V gene TRBV5-4, with D unresolved. CDR3 length: 12 amino acids. The germline V gene has CDR1 SGHNT and CDR2 YYREEE (reference sequence). Between the trimmed V and J ends, which lost 0 bases and 6 bases, there was a span of 4 bases. In DNA, the CDR3 is TGTGCCAGCAGCTTGGACGGTCAGCCCCAGCATTTT. This codes for CASSLDGQPQHF.

This clone was observed a few times. This chain links TRBV9 with TRBJ1-2; D remains unclear. Germline V gives CDR1 SGDLS, CDR2 YYNGEE. V lost 2 bases and J 11 bases, leaving 13 bases between the germline ends. This CDR3 has 12 residues. The CDR3 here is CASSVRGQSYTF. Here the CDR3 DNA reads TGTGCCAGCAGCGTCCGTGGGCAGAGTTACACCTTC. The full variable domain, with the rest looked up from reference TRBV9 and TRBJ1-2, is DSGVTQTPKHLITATGQRVTLRCSPRSGDLSVYWYQQSLDQGLQFLIQYYNGEERAKGNILERFSAQQFPDLHSELNLSSLELGDSALYFCASSVRGQSYTFGSGTRLTVV.